This T cell receptor beta chain was retrieved from a study of radiotherapy plus CTLA-4 blockade in lung cancer. Study details: Around 19% of enrolled patients responded objectively, and roughly 31% had disease control.

The repertoire was sequenced with immunoSEQ multiplex PCR; TCRdb's copy has only in-frame clones and lacks some. The sample shows about 59,000 clones, about 72% of them seen only once. CTLA-4 blockade with ipilimumab, together with focal radiation, was given to patients with chemo-refractory metastatic non-small-cell lung cancer. Turning to this clone: Its antigen is currently unknown.

Whole-study findings and limits: Blood TCR clones of tumor origin expanded after radiotherapy plus ipilimumab.

This CDR3 spans 13 amino acids. V shed 6 bases and J 2 bases; nucleotides not matched to a gene: 0. Per the germline V gene, CDR1 is SQVTM and CDR2 is ANQGSEA. This specimen consisted of peripheral blood, obtained from a patient treated with radiotherapy plus ipilimumab. The V gene is TRBV29-1, the J gene TRBJ2-6; 8 bases fit TRBD1. The receptor's source is a human donor with non-small cell lung cancer whose response to radiotherapy plus ipilimumab could not be evaluated. CDR3 in amino acids: CSVTGAGANVLTF. CDR3 nucleotide sequence: TGCAGCGTGACAGGGGCTGGGGCCAACGTCCTGACTTTC. Combining the CDR3 with reference TRBV29-1 and TRBJ2-6 gives the whole variable domain SAVISQKPSRDICQRGTSLTIQCQVDSQVTMMFWYRQQPGQSLTLIATANQGSEATYESGFVIDKFPISRPNLTFSTLTVSNMSPEDSSIYLCSVTGAGANVLTFGAGSRLTVL.